The clone carrying this T cell receptor beta chain turned up a few times. The sample originates from a study of blood T cell repertoires in COVID-19. Study at large: COVID-19 samples, acute and convalescent, were from the United States, Italy and Spain.

Using immunoSEQ multiplex PCR, the repertoire was profiled, and TCRdb retains in-frame clones only, with some absent. The table records more than 200,000 clones, 88% of them present only once. The CDR3 is made up of 16 amino acids. Germline V gene data show CDR1 as LNHDA and CDR2 as SQIVND (reference sequence). The germline V and J ends were trimmed by 5 bases and 0 bases, with 14 bases remaining between them. Sequencing input: peripheral blood. V gene TRBV19 combines with J gene TRBJ2-1; tentatively, D is TRBD2 (6 bases). This sequence was found in a man in his 70s with acute or convalescent COVID-19. The CDR3 nucleotides read TGTGCCAGTAGTGTATCTAGCGTCAGCTCCTACAATGAGCAGTTCTTC. It encodes CASSVSSVSSYNEQFF.